This is a list of T cell receptor beta chains from one sample in a study of early T cells in non-severe SARS-CoV-2 infection. TCRdb fed the 5' RACE reads into MiXCR, producing one record per CDR3 protein. The sample holds roughly 83,000 distinct CDR3 sequences, 8.5% to 12% seen once. The specimen comprised whole blood, sampled at baseline. The receptors were sampled from an adult who was a healthcare worker with PCR-confirmed SARS-CoV-2 infection or an uninfected control (not recorded which). CDR3s leave out the opening cysteine and the closing phenylalanine or tryptophan. Each record gives: CDR3 length, V gene, CDR3 protein.

13	TRBV5-1	ASSLVAGDSLEQY
12	TRBV6-2/TRBV6-3	ASSYSVRGETQY
13	TRBV7-9	ASSKGAVRYTEAF
14	TRBV27	ASGGRAPSNTGELF
10	TRBV20-1	SASRLNTEAF
13	TRBV7-2	ASSPLAFRTDTQY
12	TRBV7-2	ASSYGRTFNEGY
15	TRBV11-2	ASSHIAGEKYYNEQF
14	TRBV12-3/TRBV12-4	ASSPPPKISHNEQS
11	TRBV7-9	ASSRDSRETQY
13	TRBV20-1	SARDGGSPHNEQF
13	TRBV7-2	ASSLAPKGSYGYT
12	TRBV28	ASKRDNSYNEQF
10	TRBV28	ASRSLDRGYT
11	TRBV19	ASSMGTGTEAF
13	TRBV19	ASSMLQGYNQPQH
14	TRBV28	ASSFGARTGEDEQY
12	TRBV9	ASSDGQGTDTQY
14	TRBV27	ASRASGTSGTYEQY
13	TRBV6-1	ASSMRLAATDTQY
11	TRBV5-1	ASSSTPDREQF
13	TRBV20-1	SASPLAGGYNEQF
12	TRBV2	ASRGTGGNQPQH
12	TRBV5-4	ASSLGPDTYEQY
13	TRBV5-4	ASSLRREGTGEQF
12	TRBV14	ASSQDHWTYEQY
11	TRBV10-3	ATGRSTNEKLF
13	TRBV28	ASSSLLAGANTQY
12	TRBV5-5	ASSFGVFTGELF
14	TRBV6-1	ASSGRQGAPDQPQH
14	TRBV19	ASSIHLSLQPYEQY
13	TRBV7-2	ASSLDGTDIYEQY
12	TRBV7-2	ASSLVFGTYEQY
12	TRBV12-3/TRBV12-4	ASSLRQGGNTIY
11	TRBV19	ASTLGGGFKLF
12	TRBV7-8	ASSLVQGRAEQY
15	TRBV11-3	ASSAGTGGAGANVLT
15	TRBV5-4	ASSSKTGVQAKNIQY
16	TRBV20-1	SAADPGLAGDGPDTQY
12	TRBV12-3/TRBV12-4	ASTEFVDNQPQH